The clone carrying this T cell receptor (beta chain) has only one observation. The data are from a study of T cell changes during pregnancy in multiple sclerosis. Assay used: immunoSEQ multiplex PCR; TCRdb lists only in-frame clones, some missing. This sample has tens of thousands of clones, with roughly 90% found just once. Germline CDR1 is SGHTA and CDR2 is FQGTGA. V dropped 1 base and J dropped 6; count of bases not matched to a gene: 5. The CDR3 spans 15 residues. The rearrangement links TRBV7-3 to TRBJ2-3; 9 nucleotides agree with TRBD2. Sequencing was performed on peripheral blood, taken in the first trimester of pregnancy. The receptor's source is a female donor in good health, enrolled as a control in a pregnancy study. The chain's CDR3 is CASSLNAGGLDTQYF. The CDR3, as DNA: TGTGCCAGCAGCTTAAATGCGGGGGGGCTTGATACGCAGTATTTT.